Listed here is a single T cell receptor (beta chain). The data derive from a study of T cell changes during pregnancy in multiple sclerosis. Assay: immunoSEQ multiplex PCR; the TCRdb copy retains only in-frame clones and omits some. The sample lists some 80,000 clones, 94% occurring once. This specimen was peripheral blood, taken in the third trimester of pregnancy. The receptor was derived from a female donor with multiple sclerosis, enrolled in a pregnancy study.

This CDR3 is CASSPGLAPADEQYF. In DNA, the CDR3 is TGTGCCAGCAGTCCGGGACTAGCCCCAGCGGACGAGCAGTACTTC. This chain joins TRBV5-6 and TRBJ2-7, with TRBD2 matching over 9 bases. With 5 bases clipped from V and 5 bases from J, the junction kept 11 bases outside the gene matches. Per the germline V gene, CDR1 is SGHDT and CDR2 is YYEEEE. The CDR3 loop spans 15 amino acids.